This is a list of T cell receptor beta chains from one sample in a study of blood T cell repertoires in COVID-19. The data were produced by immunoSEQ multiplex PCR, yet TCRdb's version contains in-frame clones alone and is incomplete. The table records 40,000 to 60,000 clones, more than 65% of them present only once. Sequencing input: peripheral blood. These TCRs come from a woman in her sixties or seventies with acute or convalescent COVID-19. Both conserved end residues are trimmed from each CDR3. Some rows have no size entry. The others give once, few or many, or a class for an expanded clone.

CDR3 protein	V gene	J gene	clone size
ASSLQGINTEAF	TRBV3-1/TRBV3-2	TRBJ1-1	NA
ASSKPGQGPYEQY	TRBV4-1	TRBJ2-7	NA
ASRKGTSGPQF	TRBV5-6	TRBJ2-1	few
ASSQEFGQIEQY	TRBV4-1	TRBJ2-7	medium-sized
ASSFVGTADNSPLH	TRBV28	TRBJ1-6	few
ASSTLQGPDTQY	TRBV5-1	TRBJ2-3	once
ASSLRQAGNQPQH	TRBV5-6	TRBJ1-5	NA
ASSTGLAGGTDTQY	TRBV7-3	TRBJ2-3	NA
ASSSSLAPYEQY	TRBV5-1	TRBJ2-7	NA
ASSEFTGRANYGYT	TRBV2	TRBJ1-2	few
ASSLGQLNSPLH	TRBV28	TRBJ1-6	NA
TSSPGGKGSQPQH	TRBV28	TRBJ1-5	NA
ASSPRTRTYEQY	TRBV11-2	TRBJ2-7	NA
ASSQKGDEQF	TRBV18	TRBJ2-1	once
ASSEGASGANVLT	TRBV19	TRBJ2-6	NA
ASSIAFLTSANEQF	TRBV19	TRBJ2-1	NA
ASSQEYGTGGEKLF	TRBV4-3	TRBJ1-4	NA
ASSYSGLPGLA	TRBV6-2/TRBV6-3	TRBJ2-7	NA
ASSYDRSVQY	TRBV6-2/TRBV6-3	TRBJ2-3	NA
ASSDSPLQGAEAF	TRBV5-5	TRBJ1-1	NA
ASSPNVQLTFTSGRY	TRBV11-3	TRBJ2-7	NA
ASSQDPRSPLH	TRBV3-1/TRBV3-2	TRBJ1-6	NA
ASSPPTSGPQETQY	TRBV18	TRBJ2-5	NA
ASSLAGGPLYEQY	TRBV7-2	TRBJ2-7	NA
ASSYGAETGNTIY	TRBV6-5	TRBJ1-3	NA
ASTTWRGQGNQPQH	TRBV19	TRBJ1-5	once
ASSAQGPYEQY	TRBV9	TRBJ2-7	few
ASSDSMVAGTYNEQF	TRBV6-4	TRBJ2-1	NA
ASKAGLAGETYEQY	TRBV2	TRBJ2-7	NA
ASTWGLNTEAF	TRBV14	TRBJ1-1	few
ASSQAAGGEETQY	TRBV3-1/TRBV3-2	TRBJ2-5	NA
ASSLGASGNTIY	TRBV19	TRBJ1-3	NA
ASSARTGSTGELF	TRBV7-3	TRBJ2-2	NA
ASLGAETQY	TRBV3-1/TRBV3-2	TRBJ2-5	NA
ASSLGAGSTEAF	TRBV11-3	TRBJ1-1	few
ASRVTGIGNEQY	TRBV10-2	TRBJ2-7	NA
ASAVTSGSGGELF	TRBV6-5	TRBJ2-2	NA